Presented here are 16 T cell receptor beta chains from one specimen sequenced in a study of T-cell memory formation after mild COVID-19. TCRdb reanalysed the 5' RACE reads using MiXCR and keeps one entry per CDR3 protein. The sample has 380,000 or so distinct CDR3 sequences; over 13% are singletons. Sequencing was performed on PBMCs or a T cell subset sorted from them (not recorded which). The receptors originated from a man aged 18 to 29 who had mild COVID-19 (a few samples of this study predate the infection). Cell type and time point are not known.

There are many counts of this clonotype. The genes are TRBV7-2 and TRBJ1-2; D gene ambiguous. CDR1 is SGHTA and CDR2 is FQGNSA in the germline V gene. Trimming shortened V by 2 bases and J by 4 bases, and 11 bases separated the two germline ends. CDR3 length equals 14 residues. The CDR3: CASSLSAPLYGYTF. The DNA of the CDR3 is TGTGCCAGCAGCTTATCAGCCCCCCTCTATGGCTACACCTTC.

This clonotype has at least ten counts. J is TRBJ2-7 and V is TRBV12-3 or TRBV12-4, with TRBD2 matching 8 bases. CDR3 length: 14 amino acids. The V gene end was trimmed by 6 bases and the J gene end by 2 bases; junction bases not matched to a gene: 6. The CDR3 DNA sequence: TGTGCCAGCAGAACCGCGGGGGGCGCCTACGAGCAGTACTTC. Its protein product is CASRTAGGAYEQYF.

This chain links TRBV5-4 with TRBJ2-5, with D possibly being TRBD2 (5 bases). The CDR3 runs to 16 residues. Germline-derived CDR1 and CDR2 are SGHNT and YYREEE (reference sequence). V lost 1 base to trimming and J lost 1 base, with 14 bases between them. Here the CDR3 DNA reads TGTGCCAGCAGCTTGCCGATGGTAGGGAGCCAAGAGACCCAGTACTTC. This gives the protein CASSLPMVGSQETQYF.

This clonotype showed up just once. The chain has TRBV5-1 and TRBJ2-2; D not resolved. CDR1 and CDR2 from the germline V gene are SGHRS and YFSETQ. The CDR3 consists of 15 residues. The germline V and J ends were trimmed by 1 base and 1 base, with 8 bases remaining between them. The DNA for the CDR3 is TGCGCCAGCAGCTTGTTGCCCAGGAACACCGGGGAGCTGTTTTTT. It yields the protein CASSLLPRNTGELFF. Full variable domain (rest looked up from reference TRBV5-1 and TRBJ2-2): KAGVTQTPRYLIKTRGQQVTLSCSPISGHRSVSWYQQTPGQGLQFLFEYFSETQRNKGNFPGRFSGRQFSNSRSEMNVSTLELGDSALYLCASSLLPRNTGELFFGEGSRLTVL.

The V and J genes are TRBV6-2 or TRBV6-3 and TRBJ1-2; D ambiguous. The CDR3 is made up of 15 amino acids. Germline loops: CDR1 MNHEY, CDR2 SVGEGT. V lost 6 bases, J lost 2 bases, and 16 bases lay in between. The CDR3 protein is CASSTSGDTNYGYTF. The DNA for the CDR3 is TGTGCCAGCAGCACCTCGGGCGACACCAACTATGGCTACACCTTC.

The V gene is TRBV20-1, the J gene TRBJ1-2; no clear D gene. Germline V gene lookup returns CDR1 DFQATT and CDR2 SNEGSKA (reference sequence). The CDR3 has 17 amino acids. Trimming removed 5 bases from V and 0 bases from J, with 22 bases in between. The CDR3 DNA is TGCAGTGCTTTCCCGGCCACCTCACCATCTCCTAACTATGGCTACACCTTC. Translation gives CSAFPATSPSPNYGYTF.

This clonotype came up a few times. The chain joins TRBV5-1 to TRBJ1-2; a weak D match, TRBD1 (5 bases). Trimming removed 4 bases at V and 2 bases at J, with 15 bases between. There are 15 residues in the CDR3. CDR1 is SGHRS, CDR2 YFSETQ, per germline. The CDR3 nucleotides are TGCGCCAGCAGCGCCCCAGGGCCAGGGAACTATGGCTACACCTTC. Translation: CASSAPGPGNYGYTF.

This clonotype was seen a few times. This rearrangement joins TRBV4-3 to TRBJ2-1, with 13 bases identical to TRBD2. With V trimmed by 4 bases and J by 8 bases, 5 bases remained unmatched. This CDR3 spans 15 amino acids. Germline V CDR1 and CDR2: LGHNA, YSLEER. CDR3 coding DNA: TGCGCCAGCAGCCCCCGACTAGCGGGGGGTGATGAGCAGTTCTTC. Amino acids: CASSPRLAGGDEQFF.

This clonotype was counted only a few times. The CDR3 spells CASSPGGPGETQYF. The CDR3 bases are TGTGCCAGCAGCCCGGGAGGCCCGGGGGAGACCCAGTACTTC. The genes are TRBV7-9 and TRBJ2-5; 7 positions agree with TRBD2. Looked up from germline, CDR1 is SEHNR and CDR2 is FQNEAQ (reference sequence). The CDR3 extends over 14 amino acids. The V gene end was trimmed by 5 bases and the J gene end by 5 bases; junction bases not matched to a gene: 8.

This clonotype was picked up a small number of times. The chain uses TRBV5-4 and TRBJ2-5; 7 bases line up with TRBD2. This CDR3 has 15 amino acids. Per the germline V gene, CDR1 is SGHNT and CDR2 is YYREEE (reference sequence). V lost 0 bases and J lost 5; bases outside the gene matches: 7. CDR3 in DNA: TGTGCCAGCAGCTTGGGACTCCAGGGAGGGGAGACCCAGTACTTC. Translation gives CASSLGLQGGETQYF.

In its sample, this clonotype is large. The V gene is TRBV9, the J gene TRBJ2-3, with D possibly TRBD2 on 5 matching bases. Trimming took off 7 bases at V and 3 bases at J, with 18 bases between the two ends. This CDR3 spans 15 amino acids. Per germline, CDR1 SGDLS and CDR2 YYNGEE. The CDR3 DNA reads TGTGCCAGCTCCTCCTCGGGTAGCGCGACAGATACGCAGTATTTT. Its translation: CASSSSGSATDTQYF. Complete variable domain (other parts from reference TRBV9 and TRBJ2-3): DSGVTQTPKHLITATGQRVTLRCSPRSGDLSVYWYQQSLDQGLQFLIQYYNGEERAKGNILERFSAQQFPDLHSELNLSSLELGDSALYFCASSSSGSATDTQYFGPGTRLTVL.

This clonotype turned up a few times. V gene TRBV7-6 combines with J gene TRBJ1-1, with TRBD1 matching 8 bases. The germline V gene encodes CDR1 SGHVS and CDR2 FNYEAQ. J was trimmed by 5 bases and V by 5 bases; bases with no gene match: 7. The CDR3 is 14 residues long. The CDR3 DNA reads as TGTGCCAGCAGCACCGGACAGGGAAGGACTGAAGCTTTCTTT. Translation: CASSTGQGRTEAFF.

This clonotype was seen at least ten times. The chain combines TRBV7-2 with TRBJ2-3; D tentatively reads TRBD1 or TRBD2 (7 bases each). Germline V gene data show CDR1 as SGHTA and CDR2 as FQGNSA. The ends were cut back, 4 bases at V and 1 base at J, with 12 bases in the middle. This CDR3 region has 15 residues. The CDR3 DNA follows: TGTGCCAGCAGCTCGACAGGGAGGGGCACAGATACGCAGTATTTT. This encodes CASSSTGRGTDTQYF.

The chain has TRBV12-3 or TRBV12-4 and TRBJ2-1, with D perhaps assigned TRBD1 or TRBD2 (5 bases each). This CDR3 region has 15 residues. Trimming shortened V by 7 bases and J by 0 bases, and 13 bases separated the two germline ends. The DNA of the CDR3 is TGTGCCAGCACTCAAGCTGGGGGCTCCTACAATGAGCAGTTCTTC. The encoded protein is CASTQAGGSYNEQFF.

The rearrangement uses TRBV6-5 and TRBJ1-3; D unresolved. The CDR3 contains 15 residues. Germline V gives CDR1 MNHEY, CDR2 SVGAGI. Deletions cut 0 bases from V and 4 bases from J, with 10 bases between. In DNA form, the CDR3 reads TGTGCCAGCAGTTACTCCGCGGGAGCGGGAAACACCATATATTTT. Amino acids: CASSYSAGAGNTIYF.

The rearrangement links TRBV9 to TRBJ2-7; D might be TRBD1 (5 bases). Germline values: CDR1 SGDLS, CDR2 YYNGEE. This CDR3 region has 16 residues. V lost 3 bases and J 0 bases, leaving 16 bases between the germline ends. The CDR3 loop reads CASSERPQGSSYEQYF. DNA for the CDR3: TGTGCCAGCAGCGAGAGGCCCCAGGGATCCTCCTACGAGCAGTACTTC.